This T cell receptor beta chain was documented in a study of CD8 T cells in Susac syndrome. The authors reverse transcribed roughly 0.45 to 1 ug RNA with random hexamers. One entry per CDR3 protein results from TCRdb running MiXCR on the immunoSEQ multiplex PCR reads. The profile shows 200,000 or so distinct CDR3 sequences, under 97% of them singletons. V lost 7 bases to trimming and J lost 4 bases, with 12 bases between them. Germline lookup yields CDR1 SNHLY and CDR2 FYNNEI. CDR3 length: 13 residues. The TCR sequence derives from a human donor with Susac syndrome. The rearrangement joins TRBV2 to TRBJ2-3, with D tentatively TRBD1 (6 bases). Sequencing used CD4+ T cells from PBMCs. The CDR3 nucleotides read TGTGCCAGCAACAAACAGGGATCAGATACGCAGTATTTT. This gives the protein CASNKQGSDTQYF.